The 5 T cell receptor beta chains presented below share a single source sample, sequenced in a study of blood T cell repertoires in COVID-19. The assay was immunoSEQ multiplex PCR, and TCRdb's table has in-frame clones only and misses some. Of roughly 3,300 clones in the sample, approximately 80% are singletons; the top ten hold about a fifth. Sequenced: peripheral blood. The receptors here all came from a human donor in a cohort sampled during active COVID-19.

The rearrangement uses TRBV2 and TRBJ1-2, with D unresolved. CDR3 length: 12 amino acids. Per the germline V gene, CDR1 is SNHLY and CDR2 is FYNNEI. Between the trimmed V and J ends, which lost 6 bases and 0 bases, there was a span of 5 bases. In nucleotides, the CDR3 is TGTGCCAGCAGGCGGGCTAACTATGGCTACACCTTC. This translates into CASRRANYGYTF.

The chain couples TRBV27 to TRBJ1-5; 7 bases map to TRBD1. V trimming: 8 bases; J trimming: 7 bases; junction bases outside the gene matches: 11. Germline CDR1 is MNHEY and CDR2 is SMNVEV (reference sequence). The CDR3 sequence is 14 residues long. The CDR3 is CASQPDRVKQPQHF. CDR3 in DNA: TGTGCCAGCCAACCCGACAGGGTCAAACAGCCCCAGCATTTT.

The chain is built from TRBV27 and TRBJ2-7, with D perhaps TRBD1 (5 bases). Trimming stripped 4 bases from V and 6 bases from J, with 16 bases between. Germline V gene sequence: CDR1 MNHEY, CDR2 SMNVEV (reference sequence). The CDR3 sequence is 14 residues long. The DNA of the CDR3 is TGTGCCAGCAGTTATACTACAGGTCTCTCCGAGCAGTACTTC. It encodes CASSYTTGLSEQYF.

The V gene is TRBV11-1, the J gene TRBJ2-1; possibly TRBD2 for D (6 bases). Deletions cut 0 bases from V and 4 bases from J, with 10 bases between. This CDR3 region has 15 residues. From germline, CDR1 is SGHAT and CDR2 FQDESV (reference sequence). The CDR3 loop is CASSLASSAYNEQFF. In DNA, the CDR3 is TGTGCCAGCAGCTTAGCGTCTAGCGCGTACAATGAGCAGTTCTTC.

This chain links TRBV27 with TRBJ1-5; TRBD1 matches at 9 bases. This CDR3 contains 17 residues. J lost 0 bases, V lost 0 bases, and 3 bases had no gene match. Germline CDR1 MNHEY, CDR2 SMNVEV (reference sequence). CDR3 nucleotides: TGTGCCAGCAGTTTATCGGGGGGACAGGGTAGCAATCAGCCCCAGCATTTT. Its translation: CASSLSGGQGSNQPQHF.